The 4 T cell receptor beta chains below were found in one sample sequenced in a study of T cells in Graves' hyperthyroidism and ophthalmopathy. Amplification targeted TCR beta CDR3 regions from RNA transcripts. First-round RT-PCR targeting the TCR CDR3 was performed with the HTBI primer set. From the multiplex PCR reads, TCRdb called clonotypes with MiXCR, one entry per CDR3 protein. Of more than 500,000 distinct CDR3 sequences in the sample, about 16% are singletons; the top ten hold 25% to 30%. Sequencing was done on a sample of blood. These receptors all come from a woman aged 30 to 39 with Graves' ophthalmopathy.

This clonotype was recorded at least ten times. The rearrangement uses TRBV30 and TRBJ2-7; 8 nucleotides agree with TRBD1. Looked up from germline, CDR1 is GTSNPN and CDR2 is SVGIG (reference sequence). V shed 2 bases and J 4 bases; nucleotides not matched to a gene: 10. The CDR3 has 15 residues. The CDR3 nucleotides read TGTGCCTGGAGTTCTGGGGACAGGAAAAGGTACGAGCAGTACTTC. It is translated as CAWSSGDRKRYEQYF.

The genes are TRBV13 and TRBJ1-2, with TRBD1 matching 9 bases. This CDR3 comprises 13 residues. Germline V lookup: CDR1 PRHDT, CDR2 FYEKMQ (reference sequence). Losses at the gene ends were 7 bases for V and 3 bases for J; bases not matched to a gene: 3. The CDR3 nucleotides are TGTGCCAGCAAGGGACAGGGATACTATGGCTACACCTTC. Translating gives CASKGQGYYGYTF.

This clonotype came up a few times. The chain combines TRBV12-3 or TRBV12-4 with TRBJ2-1; D is ambiguous. The CDR3 has 11 residues. V was trimmed by 5 bases and J by 8 bases, leaving 7 bases between them. This CDR3 reads CASSTSDEQFF. As DNA, the CDR3 is TGTGCCAGCAGTACGTCAGATGAGCAGTTCTTC.

The chain employs TRBV6-5 and TRBJ2-1; 12 positions match TRBD2. CDR3 length equals 17 residues. Germline-derived CDR1 and CDR2 are MNHEY and SVGAGI. Losses at the gene ends were 2 bases for V and 8 bases for J; bases not matched to a gene: 10. CDR3 sequence (DNA): TGTGCCAGCAGTTACGATGGGACTAGCGGGCTGACCGATGAGCAGTTCTTC. The encoded protein is CASSYDGTSGLTDEQFF.